Listed below are T cell receptor beta chains from one sample, sequenced in a study of blood T cell repertoires in COVID-19. Sequencing used immunoSEQ multiplex PCR; TCRdb keeps in-frame clones, though not all of them. The top ten hold 6.5% to 7% of the sample, which has 200,000 or so clones, 82% seen once. What was sequenced was peripheral blood. These receptors all come from a human donor with acute or convalescent COVID-19. The donor label of this sample is uncertain. CDR3s include the opening cysteine and the closing phenylalanine or tryptophan. Each record gives: V gene, J gene, CDR3 protein.

v_call: TRBV25-1; j_call: TRBJ2-3; cdr3_aa: CASSDPSTDTQYF
v_call: TRBV6-1; j_call: TRBJ1-6; cdr3_aa: CASSEFKGAGASYNSPLHF
v_call: TRBV4-2; j_call: TRBJ2-5; cdr3_aa: CASSQDPQGGQETQYF
v_call: TRBV6-5; j_call: TRBJ1-2; cdr3_aa: CASRPTGGTYGYTF
v_call: TRBV7-2; j_call: TRBJ2-1; cdr3_aa: CASSWSGAPQGNEQFF
v_call: TRBV29-1; j_call: TRBJ1-1; cdr3_aa: CSVAAGNTEAFF
v_call: TRBV29-1; j_call: TRBJ2-5; cdr3_aa: CSVEGAGGETQYF
v_call: TRBV6-5; j_call: TRBJ2-5; cdr3_aa: CASSYLGGETQYF
v_call: TRBV28; j_call: TRBJ1-5; cdr3_aa: CASSLIGGQQPQHF
v_call: TRBV28; j_call: TRBJ1-2; cdr3_aa: CASSPDRGVYGYTF
v_call: TRBV5-6; j_call: TRBJ2-7; cdr3_aa: CASIRRGETIEQYF
v_call: TRBV25-1; j_call: TRBJ1-6; cdr3_aa: CASSEFRGRVPLHF
v_call: TRBV6-1; j_call: TRBJ1-3; cdr3_aa: CASSEAGGTGNTIYF
v_call: TRBV15; j_call: TRBJ1-2; cdr3_aa: CATSRDRGIGQTRYGYTF
v_call: TRBV18; j_call: TRBJ1-2; cdr3_aa: CASSPNRGAEGYTF
v_call: TRBV3-1/TRBV3-2; j_call: TRBJ2-7; cdr3_aa: CASSPTGSLEQYF